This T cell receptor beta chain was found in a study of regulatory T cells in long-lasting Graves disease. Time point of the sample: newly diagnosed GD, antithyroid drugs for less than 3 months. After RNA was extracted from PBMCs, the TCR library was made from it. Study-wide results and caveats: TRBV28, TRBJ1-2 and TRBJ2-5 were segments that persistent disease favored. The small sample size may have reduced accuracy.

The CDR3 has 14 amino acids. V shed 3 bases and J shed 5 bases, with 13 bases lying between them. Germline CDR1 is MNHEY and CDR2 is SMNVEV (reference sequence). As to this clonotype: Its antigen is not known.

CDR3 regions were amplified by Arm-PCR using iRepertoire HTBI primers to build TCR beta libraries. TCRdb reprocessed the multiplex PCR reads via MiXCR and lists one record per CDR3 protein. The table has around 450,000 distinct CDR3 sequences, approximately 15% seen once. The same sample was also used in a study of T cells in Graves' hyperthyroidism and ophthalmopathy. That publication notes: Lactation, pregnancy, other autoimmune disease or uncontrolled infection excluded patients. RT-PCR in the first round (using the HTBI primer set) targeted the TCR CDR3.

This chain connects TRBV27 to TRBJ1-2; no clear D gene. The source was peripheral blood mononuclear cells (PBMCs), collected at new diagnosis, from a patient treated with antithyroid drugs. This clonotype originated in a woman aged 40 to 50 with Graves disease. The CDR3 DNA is TGTGCCAGCAGTTTTGGCCGATCCTTTTATGGCTACACCTTC. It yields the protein CASSFGRSFYGYTF.